This T cell receptor beta chain was identified in a study of cytomegalovirus exposure and HLA in healthy donors. The study sampled nominally healthy donors, though unrecorded immune exposures were likely. The study ran its PCR with 60 Vbeta and 13 Jbeta primers. The table came from immunoSEQ multiplex PCR; TCRdb's copy has only in-frame clones and leaves some out. The sample includes some 130,000 clones, about 70% seen only once; the top ten take roughly 7.2%. The CDR3 has 18 amino acids. V was pared by 1 base and J by 2 bases, with 12 bases of the junction left unmatched. From germline, CDR1 is MDHEN and CDR2 SYDVKM.

The sample consisted of PBMCs. This receptor was obtained from a male donor in good health and CMV-seronegative. The chain couples TRBV28 to TRBJ1-2; 8 bases align to TRBD1. CDR3 sequence reads: CASSLFLPGQVTNYGYTF. CDR3 nucleotide sequence: TGTGCCAGCAGTTTATTTTTACCGGGACAGGTAACAAACTATGGCTACACCTTC.